The 12 T cell receptor beta chains below all came from one sample that was sequenced in a study of neurological immune-mediated disorders (dated by TCRdb to 2018 to 2020). The intended sense of this specimen's time point label: longitudinal time-point 2. The protocol used for the library was 5' RACE. Instrument used: Illumina HiSeq 2500. TCRdb trimmed the raw reads at Q25, called clones with MiXCR and kept productive beta chains. Records with the same CDR3 protein are collapsed into one entry carrying the most frequent genes and DNA. This sample has some 50,000 distinct CDR3 sequences in its table, and less than 15% of those were observed once. Jointly, the top ten make up less than 5.5% of the sample. Sequencing input: PBMCs. The receptors here all came from a male donor with HTLV-1-associated myelopathy (HAM/TSP).

V is TRBV29-1 and J is TRBJ1-2; D unclear. The CDR3 extends over 15 amino acids. The V end lost 4 bases, the J end lost 5 bases, and 20 bases lay between the germline ends. CDR1 is SQVTM and CDR2 is ANQGSEA in the germline V gene. CDR3 protein: CSVVAGNLPLYGYTF. CDR3 DNA: TGCAGCGTTGTCGCCGGAAATCTACCACTTTATGGCTACACCTTC.

This clonotype has more than one count but fewer than ten. This chain uses TRBV20-1 with TRBJ1-5; D ambiguous. Trimming stripped 6 bases from V and 5 bases from J, with 11 bases between. The CDR3 is 12 amino acids. Germline assignment: CDR1 DFQATT and CDR2 SNEGSKA (reference sequence). The CDR3 sequence: CSAKRSHQPQHF. CDR3 DNA: TGCAGTGCAAAGAGGTCCCATCAGCCCCAGCATTTT.

This clonotype has at least ten counts. A much larger clone lies one base from this, so it may be a read error. The chain carries TRBV7-2 and TRBJ2-3; D unclear. The CDR3 totals 12 residues. V lost 4 bases and J lost 2, with 4 bases in between. Germline V CDR1 and CDR2: SGHTA, FQGNSA. CDR3 DNA: TGTGCCAGCAGCTCCACCACAGATACGCAGTATTTT. The encoded protein is CASSSTTDTQYF.

This clonotype was observed many times. V is TRBV18 and J is TRBJ1-5; 7 bases fit TRBD1. The J segment lost 11 bases and the V segment lost 1 base, leaving 5 bases of the junction unmatched. Germline V gives CDR1 KGHSH, CDR2 LQKENI. The CDR3 has 13 amino acids. The CDR3 DNA follows: TGTGCCAGCTCACCACAGGACAGGATGGCCCAGCATTTT. Translated: CASSPQDRMAQHF.

This clonotype was detected many times. The V gene is TRBV5-1, the J gene TRBJ2-3; 13 nucleotides align to TRBD2. V was pared by 4 bases and J by 6 bases, with 5 bases of the junction left unmatched. The CDR3 loop spans 15 amino acids. Germline CDR1 reads SGHRS; CDR2 reads YFSETQ. This CDR3 reads CASSGLAGVPDTQYF. Here the CDR3 DNA reads TGCGCCAGCAGCGGACTAGCGGGGGTCCCTGATACGCAGTATTTT.

This clonotype was seen ten or more times. The chain joins TRBV3-1 to TRBJ1-1; 7 positions agree with TRBD1. CDR1 is LGHDT, CDR2 YNNKEL, per germline (reference sequence). This CDR3 has 14 amino acids. The V gene end was trimmed by 4 bases and the J gene end by 0 bases; junction bases not matched to a gene: 2. CDR3 sequence: CASSRGTVNTEAFF. The CDR3 DNA is TGTGCCAGCAGCCGAGGGACAGTGAACACTGAAGCTTTCTTT.

This clonotype was counted at least ten times. The genes are TRBV18 and TRBJ1-5; D is undetermined. The V end was cut by 5 bases, the J end by 0 bases, with 17 bases between. The CDR3 is made up of 17 amino acids. Germline V gives CDR1 KGHSH, CDR2 LQKENI. CDR3 residues: CASSFLSDGDSNQPQHF. DNA of the CDR3: TGTGCCAGCTCATTTCTATCGGACGGAGATAGCAATCAGCCCCAGCATTTT.

This clonotype appeared a few times. The chain combines TRBV19 with TRBJ1-3; tentatively, D is TRBD1 (5 bases). In germline, CDR1 is LNHDA, CDR2 SQIVND (reference sequence). The CDR3 runs 14 residues. The V gene lost 8 bases and the J gene lost 0 bases, with 11 bases spanning the gap. The CDR3 sequence is CASATGPSGNTIYF. The CDR3 DNA reads as TGTGCCAGTGCCACAGGCCCCTCTGGAAACACCATATATTTT.

This clonotype was seen ten or more times. CDR3 amino acids: CASSQDGAGGYGYTF. The CDR3 nucleotides read TGTGCCAGCAGCCAAGACGGTGCAGGGGGATATGGCTACACCTTC. This chain links TRBV4-2 with TRBJ1-2; the match to TRBD1 covers 7 bases. The CDR3 loop spans 15 amino acids. Germline CDR1 LGHNA, CDR2 YNFKEQ. J gave up 5 bases and V 0 bases, and 6 bases lay outside the gene matches.

This clonotype was detected ten times or more. The J gene is TRBJ1-4, the V gene TRBV5-1, with a weak D call TRBD1 (5 bases). With 3 bases removed from V and 8 bases from J, the gap between germline ends came to 17 bases. This CDR3 has 15 residues. Germline CDR1 and CDR2: SGHRS and YFSETQ. CDR3 coding DNA: TGCGCCAGCAGCTCTTCGGGGGTCAACTCGGAAAAACTGTTTTTT. Amino acid sequence: CASSSSGVNSEKLFF.

The table lists this clonotype with many counts. J is TRBJ2-7 and V is TRBV28; D may be TRBD1 or TRBD2 (6 bases each). Per germline, CDR1 MDHEN and CDR2 SYDVKM. CDR3 size: 13 residues. Trimming shortened V by 7 bases and J by 7 bases, and 17 bases separated the two germline ends. CDR3 in amino acids: CASKEGRTVEQYF. In DNA form, the CDR3 reads TGTGCCAGCAAGGAGGGAAGGACAGTAGAGCAGTACTTC.

This clonotype was recorded many times. The DNA for the CDR3 is TGCGCCAGCAGCCTCTTGGGACAGCCGCCTTACAATGAGCAGTTCTTC. This codes for CASSLLGQPPYNEQFF. This chain links TRBV4-1 with TRBJ2-1, with TRBD1 matching over 7 bases. The CDR3 extends over 16 amino acids. V lost 4 bases to trimming and J lost 4 bases; unmatched junction nucleotides: 10. CDR1 MGHRA and CDR2 YSYEKL come from the germline V gene.